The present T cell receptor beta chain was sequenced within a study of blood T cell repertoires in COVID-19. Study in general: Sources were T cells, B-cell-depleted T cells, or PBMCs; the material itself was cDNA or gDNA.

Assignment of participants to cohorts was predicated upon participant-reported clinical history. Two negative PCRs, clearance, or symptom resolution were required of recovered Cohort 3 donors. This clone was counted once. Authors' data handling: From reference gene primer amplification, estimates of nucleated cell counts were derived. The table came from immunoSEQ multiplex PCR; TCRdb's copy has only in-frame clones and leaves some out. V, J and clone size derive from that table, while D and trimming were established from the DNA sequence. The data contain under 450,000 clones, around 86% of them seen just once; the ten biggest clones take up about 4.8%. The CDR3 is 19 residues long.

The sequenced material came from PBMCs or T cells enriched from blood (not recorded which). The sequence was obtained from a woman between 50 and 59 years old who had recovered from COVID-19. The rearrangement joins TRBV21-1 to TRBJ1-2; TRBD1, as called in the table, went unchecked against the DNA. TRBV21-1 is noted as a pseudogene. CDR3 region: CASPQGDRGRGVANYGYTF. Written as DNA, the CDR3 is TGTGCCAGCCCCCAAGGGGACAGGGGGCGCGGTGTAGCTAACTATGGCTACACCTTC.